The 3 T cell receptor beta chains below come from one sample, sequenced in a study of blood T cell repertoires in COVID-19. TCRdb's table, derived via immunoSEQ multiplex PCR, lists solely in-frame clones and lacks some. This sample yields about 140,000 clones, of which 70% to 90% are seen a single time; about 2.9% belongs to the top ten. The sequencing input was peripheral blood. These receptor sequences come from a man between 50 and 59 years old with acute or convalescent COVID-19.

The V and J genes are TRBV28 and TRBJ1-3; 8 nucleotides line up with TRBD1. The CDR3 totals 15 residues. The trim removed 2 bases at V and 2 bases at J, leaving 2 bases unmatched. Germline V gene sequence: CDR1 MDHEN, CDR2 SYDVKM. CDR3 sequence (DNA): TGTGCCAGCAGTTTAATACAGGGGGCTGGAAACACCATATATTTT. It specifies CASSLIQGAGNTIYF.

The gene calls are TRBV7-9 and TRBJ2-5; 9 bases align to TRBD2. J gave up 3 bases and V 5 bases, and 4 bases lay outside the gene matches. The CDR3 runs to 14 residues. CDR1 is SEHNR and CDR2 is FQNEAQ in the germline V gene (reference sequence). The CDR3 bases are TGTGCCAGCAGCCTGAGCGGGAGGAAAGAGACCCAGTACTTC. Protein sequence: CASSLSGRKETQYF.

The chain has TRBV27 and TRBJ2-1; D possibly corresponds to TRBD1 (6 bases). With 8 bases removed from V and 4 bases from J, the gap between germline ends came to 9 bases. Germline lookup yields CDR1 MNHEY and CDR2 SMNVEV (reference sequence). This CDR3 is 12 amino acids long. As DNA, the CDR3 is TGTGCCAGCCGCGGACAGTACAATGAGCAGTTCTTC. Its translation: CASRGQYNEQFF.